This is a list of T cell receptor beta chains from one sample in a study of shared clonotypes between healthy human individuals. Method: immunoSEQ multiplex PCR; TCRdb's copy keeps in-frame clones and lacks some. The sample has over 2 million clones, 92% seen once. Input material: naive CD4+ T cells from PBMCs. The receptors stem from a man between 18 and 29 years old in good health. Some clones in this sample may be carry-over from other donors' samples. CDR3s include the opening cysteine and the closing phenylalanine or tryptophan. The D gene is left open where the match is weak. A clone size is listed for some rows: how often the clone was seen (once, few, many), or a class if it is expanded.

clone_size	v_call	d_call	j_call	cdr3_nt	cdr3_aa
-	TRBV6-5	TRBD2	TRBJ2-1	TGTGCCAGCAGTCCCACTAGCGGCTACAATGAGCAGTTCTTC	CASSPTSGYNEQFF
-	TRBV30	-	TRBJ1-1	TGTGCCTGGAGTGCGAGGGTGGTACCTGAAGCTTTCTTT	CAWSARVVPEAFF
-	TRBV7-2	-	TRBJ2-7	TGTGCCAGCAGCTTTGAAGGGATCAACGAGCAGTACTTC	CASSFEGINEQYF
-	TRBV4-3	TRBD2	TRBJ2-7	TGCGCCAGCAGCCGGACTAGCGGAGCCTACGAGCAGTACTTC	CASSRTSGAYEQYF
-	TRBV18	-	TRBJ2-1	TGTGCCAGCCGAGTGGGACTTCCTCTAGATGAGCAGTTCTTC	CASRVGLPLDEQFF
-	TRBV5-1	-	TRBJ2-1	TGCGCCAGCAGTGAGGAGCGAAGCTCCTACAATGAGCAGTTCTTC	CASSEERSSYNEQFF
-	TRBV5-1	-	TRBJ1-3	TGCGCCAGCAGCGAACAGTTCTCTGGAAACACCATATATTTT	CASSEQFSGNTIYF
-	TRBV5-1	-	TRBJ1-1	TGCGCCAGCAGCGGGGGCGGGGATCTCACTGAAGCTTTCTTT	CASSGGGDLTEAFF
-	TRBV7-3	-	TRBJ2-7	TGTGCCAGCAGCTTAAAGAGCAACGACGAGCAGTACTTC	CASSLKSNDEQYF
once	TRBV30	TRBD2	TRBJ2-3	TGTGCCTGGAGGGTCGGGGGGGCACTAGATACGCAGTATTTT	CAWRVGGALDTQYF
-	TRBV30	-	TRBJ1-2	TGTGCCTGGAGTGTTTCATTGGGGCGAGGCTACACCTTC	CAWSVSLGRGYTF
-	TRBV28	TRBD2	TRBJ2-1	TGTGCCAGCAGTTTAAGGGTAGCGGGACGAGAGCAGTTCTTC	CASSLRVAGREQFF
once	TRBV7-2	-	TRBJ2-1	TGTGCCAGCAGCCTTACAAGTTACAATGAGCAGTTCTTC	CASSLTSYNEQFF